The 16 T cell receptor beta chains reported below all come from one sample, sequenced in a study of tumor-infiltrating lymphocytes in localized non-small cell lung cancer. Only in-frame clones appear in the TCRdb table, and some are missing; sequencing was by immunoSEQ multiplex PCR. The sample contains approximately 11,000 clones, 80% to 85% of which appear only once. Material: lung tumor tissue. These receptors all stem from a human donor with non-small cell lung cancer.

The chain recombines TRBV29-1 with TRBJ1-1, with D maybe TRBD1 (5 bases). The CDR3 runs 10 residues. Trimming removed 3 bases at V and 11 bases at J, with 10 bases between. Germline V lookup: CDR1 SQVTM, CDR2 ANQGSEA. CDR3 nucleotide sequence: TGCAGCGTTGATCGGGGGATGGCTTTCTTT. Its protein product is CSVDRGMAFF. The full variable domain, its missing parts supplied by reference TRBV29-1 and TRBJ1-1, is SAVISQKPSRDICQRGTSLTIQCQVDSQVTMMFWYRQQPGQSLTLIATANQGSEATYESGFVIDKFPISRPNLTFSTLTVSNMSPEDSSIYLCSVDRGMAFFGQGTRLTVV.

The chain uses TRBV7-3 and TRBJ2-5; TRBD2 is a possible D gene (6 bases). This CDR3 region has 15 residues. V shed 1 base and J shed 4 bases, with 13 bases lying between them. Germline-derived CDR1 and CDR2 are SGHTA and FQGTGA. The CDR3 region is CASSLSPGRGETQYF. Written as DNA, the CDR3 is TGTGCCAGCAGCTTAAGCCCAGGGCGGGGAGAGACCCAGTACTTC.

The CDR3 DNA follows: TGTGCCAGCAGCTTCGCGGGGCCAGTTGGCTACACCTTC. It codes for CASSFAGPVGYTF. This chain joins TRBV5-6 and TRBJ1-2, with D maybe TRBD1 (5 bases). The CDR3 consists of 13 residues. V lost 2 bases and J lost 7, with 12 bases in between. From germline, CDR1 is SGHDT and CDR2 YYEEEE.

This chain joins TRBV5-1 and TRBJ1-1, with 7 bases matching TRBD1. V lost 4 bases and J lost 4; bases outside the gene matches: 10. The CDR3 covers 15 residues. The germline V gene encodes CDR1 SGHRS and CDR2 YFSETQ. The DNA for the CDR3 is TGCGCCAGCAGCCCTGAGACAGGGCGACGCACTGAAGCTTTCTTT. Protein product: CASSPETGRRTEAFF.

The chain carries TRBV2 and TRBJ2-2, with 10 bases fitting TRBD2. V lost 6 bases, J lost 10 bases, and 8 bases stayed unmatched. The CDR3 spans 14 residues. Germline-derived CDR1 and CDR2 are SNHLY and FYNNEI. DNA of the CDR3: TGTGCCAGCAGGACCGGGACTAGCGTCCCGGAGCTGTTTTTT. Its translation is CASRTGTSVPELFF.

The genes are TRBV6-5 and TRBJ2-2, with a weak D call TRBD2 (6 bases). Trimming removed 4 bases at V and 4 bases at J, with 7 bases between. Germline-derived CDR1 and CDR2 are MNHEY and SVGAGI. This CDR3 region has 13 residues. CDR3 amino acids: CASSLGGTGELFF. CDR3 DNA: TGTGCCAGCAGTTTGGGGGGCACCGGGGAGCTGTTTTTT.

This sequence joins TRBV2 and TRBJ1-5, with D perhaps matching TRBD1 (6 bases). Trimming pared 2 bases from V and 6 bases from J, leaving 17 bases between. The CDR3 covers 16 residues. Germline-derived CDR1 and CDR2 are SNHLY and FYNNEI. The DNA for the CDR3 is TGTGCCAGCAGTGAAACGGCAGGGGCCCTTGGTCAGCCCCAGCATTTT. Translation gives CASSETAGALGQPQHF.

The gene calls are TRBV10-2 and TRBJ2-3; D gene ambiguous. V gave up 0 bases and J gave up 2 bases, with 9 bases separating them. Germline V gene data show CDR1 as WSHSY and CDR2 as SAAADI. The CDR3 is 15 residues long. Written as DNA, the CDR3 is TGCGCCAGCAGTGAGTCCTGGCGGAACACAGATACGCAGTATTTT. Translating gives CASSESWRNTDTQYF.

CDR3 loop: CASSPSGTGAHYGYTF. The DNA of the CDR3 is TGTGCCAGCTCACCATCCGGGACAGGGGCTCACTATGGCTACACCTTC. The chain joins TRBV18 to TRBJ1-2; 10 bases agree with TRBD1. This CDR3 contains 16 residues. V was clipped by 2 bases and J by 3 bases; unmatched bases: 6. From germline, CDR1 is KGHSH and CDR2 LQKENI.

This chain joins TRBV7-2 and TRBJ2-7, with D tentatively TRBD2 (6 bases). Germline CDR1 SGHTA, CDR2 FQGNSA. This CDR3 comprises 16 residues. Deletions cut 2 bases from V and 2 bases from J, with 16 bases between. The CDR3 is CASSLILLANTYEQYF. CDR3 sequence (DNA): TGTGCCAGCAGCTTAATTCTGCTAGCGAATACCTACGAGCAGTACTTC.

As regards this clone: A read error may produce the germline difference seen at one junction end. V gene TRBV4-2 combines with J gene TRBJ1-6; D not certain. The CDR3 contains 17 residues. Germline V lookup: CDR1 LGHNA, CDR2 YNFKEQ. The CDR3 DNA reads TGTGCCAGCAGCCAAGGGATGGAGGAGCGGACTTATTCACCCCTCCGCTTT. As protein: CASSQGMEERTYSPLRF.

V is TRBV19 and J is TRBJ2-1; 13 bases map to TRBD2. V dropped 4 bases and J dropped 2; count of bases not matched to a gene: 5. This CDR3 is built from 17 residues. Germline V lookup: CDR1 LNHDA, CDR2 SQIVND (reference sequence). Here the CDR3 DNA reads TGTGCCAGTAGTAAACTAGCGGGGGGGGTGGCCTACAATGAGCAGTTCTTC. This codes for CASSKLAGGVAYNEQFF.

This chain connects TRBV28 to TRBJ2-3; D is uncertain. CDR1 MDHEN and CDR2 SYDVKM come from the germline V gene. V was shortened by 3 bases and J by 6 bases, with 13 bases between the two germline ends. The CDR3 is 14 amino acids. This chain's CDR3 is CASSLDHKRDTQYF. The CDR3 coding sequence is TGTGCCAGCAGTTTGGACCACAAACGGGATACGCAGTATTTT.

The chain joins TRBV7-6 to TRBJ1-5; 7 positions match TRBD1. After removal of 0 bases from V and 3 bases from J, the junction contained 5 bases not matched to a gene. The length of the CDR3 is 16 residues. Germline V gene sequence: CDR1 SGHVS, CDR2 FNYEAQ. This CDR3 is CASSLAGGQTNQPQHF. As DNA, the CDR3 is TGTGCCAGCAGCTTAGCTGGGGGACAGACCAATCAGCCCCAGCATTTT.

The V call is TRBV11-2, the J call TRBJ2-1; weak D call: TRBD2 (6 bases). The germline V and J ends were trimmed by 0 bases and 3 bases, with 12 bases remaining between them. Germline assignment: CDR1 SGHAT and CDR2 FQNNGV. This CDR3 is built from 16 residues. The CDR3, as DNA: TGTGCCAGCAGCTTAGATTCGGGACTGAACTACAATGAGCAGTTCTTC. Translation: CASSLDSGLNYNEQFF.

The V call is TRBV5-4, the J call TRBJ2-1, with unresolved D. Per germline, CDR1 SGHNT and CDR2 YYREEE (reference sequence). Trimming removed 0 bases from V and 0 bases from J, with 16 bases in between. The CDR3 is 18 amino acids. The CDR3 DNA sequence: TGTGCCAGCAGCTTGGCCGGAAAAGGGTCCCGCTCCTACAATGAGCAGTTCTTC. Translated: CASSLAGKGSRSYNEQFF.